This T cell receptor (beta chain) was identified during a study of blood T cell repertoires in COVID-19. Original processing methods: Reference gene primer amplification in the assay estimated nucleated cell counts. Some clones are missing from TCRdb's copy, which holds only in-frame ones; the method was immunoSEQ multiplex PCR. D and trimming were read from the DNA, whereas the V and J calls and clone size are those reported in that table. This sample has 200,000 to 250,000 clones, with around 81% found just once. Participant age was roughly 18 to 95 years, and participants resided in about two dozen US areas. Germline V gene data show CDR1 as LNHNV and CDR2 as YYDKDF (reference sequence). CDR3 length equals 13 residues. V dropped 11 bases and J dropped 2; count of bases not matched to a gene: 6.

Sequencing was carried out using PBMCs or T cells enriched from blood (not recorded which). The rearrangement joins TRBV15 to TRBJ2-5; 9 bases agree with TRBD1. The origin of this receptor is a woman aged 45 to 65 with acute COVID-19. The DNA for the CDR3 is TGTGCCGCCGGGACAGGGCGACAAGAGACCCAGTACTTC. Protein sequence: CAAGTGRQETQYF.